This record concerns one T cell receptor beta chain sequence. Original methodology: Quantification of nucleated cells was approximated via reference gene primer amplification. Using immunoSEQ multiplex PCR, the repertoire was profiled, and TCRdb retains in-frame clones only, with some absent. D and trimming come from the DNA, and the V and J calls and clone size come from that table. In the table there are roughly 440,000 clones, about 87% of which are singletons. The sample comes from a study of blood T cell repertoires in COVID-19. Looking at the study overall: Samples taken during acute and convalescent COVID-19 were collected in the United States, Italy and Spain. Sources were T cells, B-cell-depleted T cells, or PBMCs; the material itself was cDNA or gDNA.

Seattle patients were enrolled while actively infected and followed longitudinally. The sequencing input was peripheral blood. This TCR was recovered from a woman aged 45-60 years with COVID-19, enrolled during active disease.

For the CDR3, the DNA is TGCGCCAGCAGCCAAGATAGAGGTCTATCGAGTGGCTACACCTTC. This translates into CASSQDRGLSSGYTF. This rearrangement joins TRBV4-1 to TRBJ1-2; no firm D call. Germline CDR1 is MGHRA and CDR2 is YSYEKL. The CDR3 is 15 residues long. V was cut by 0 bases and J by 7 bases, with 15 bases left in between.